These 8 T cell receptor beta chains were sequenced from one sample in a study of T-cell memory formation after mild COVID-19. TCRdb redid the calling of the 5' RACE reads with MiXCR, one entry per CDR3 protein. There are about 140,000 distinct CDR3 sequences in the sample; 13% to 15% occur only once, and approximately 14% lies in the top ten. Sequenced input: PBMCs or a T cell subset sorted from them (not recorded which). The receptors originated from an adult woman who had mild COVID-19 (a few samples of this study predate the infection). Cell type and time point are not known.

J is TRBJ1-4 and V is TRBV5-1, with 7 bases that match TRBD1. Germline V gene sequence: CDR1 SGHRS, CDR2 YFSETQ. Unmatched junction bases numbered 18, after V lost 4 bases and J lost 6 bases. The CDR3 spans 18 residues. CDR3 in DNA: TGCGCCAGCAGCGGCTCCGGGACAGAGTTTATGGGGGATGAAAAACTGTTTTTT. It encodes CASSGSGTEFMGDEKLFF.

The rearrangement joins TRBV15 to TRBJ2-2, with 7 bases that match TRBD1. Germline CDR1 LNHNV, CDR2 YYDKDF (reference sequence). CDR3 size: 18 residues. Losses at the gene ends were 3 bases for V and 4 bases for J; bases not matched to a gene: 14. The CDR3 sequence: CATSSPWARQGSTGELFF. CDR3 DNA: TGTGCCACCAGCAGTCCCTGGGCTCGACAGGGAAGCACCGGGGAGCTGTTTTTT.

The V gene is TRBV7-6, the J gene TRBJ1-1; D is uncertain. The CDR3 extends over 13 amino acids. Germline V gene data show CDR1 as SGHVS and CDR2 as FNYEAQ. With 5 bases removed from V and 1 base from J, the gap between germline ends came to 8 bases. The CDR3 reads CASSRPENTEAFF. The CDR3 DNA reads as TGTGCCAGCAGCCGCCCAGAGAACACTGAAGCTTTCTTT.

This clonotype was counted ten times or more. The V gene is TRBV14, the J gene TRBJ2-3; tentatively, D is TRBD1 (5 bases). This CDR3 is built from 18 residues. CDR1 and CDR2 from the germline V gene are SGHDN and FVKESK. V dropped 0 bases and J dropped 1 base, with 17 bases sitting between them. DNA of the CDR3: TGTGCCAGCAGCCAAGATAGTAGACAGTGGTGGGGCACAGATACGCAGTATTTT. Translating gives CASSQDSRQWWGTDTQYF. The entire variable domain, with the rest obtained from reference TRBV14 and TRBJ2-3, is as follows: EAGVTQFPSHSVIEKGQTVTLRCDPISGHDNLYWYRRVMGKEIKFLLHFVKESKQDESGMPNNRFLAERTGGTYSTLKVQPAELEDSGVYFCASSQDSRQWWGTDTQYFGPGTRLTVL.

This clonotype was seen only a few times. The chain employs TRBV7-2 and TRBJ2-3; TRBD2 matches 9 bases. The CDR3 is made up of 16 amino acids. Per germline, CDR1 SGHTA and CDR2 FQGNSA. V dropped 1 base and J dropped 3; count of bases not matched to a gene: 5. CDR3 sequence reads: CASSLVAGVGTDTQYF. The CDR3 DNA is TGTGCCAGCAGCTTAGTAGCGGGGGTAGGAACAGATACGCAGTATTTT.

The J gene is TRBJ2-7, the V gene TRBV25-1; TRBD1 matches at 7 bases. With V trimmed by 7 bases and J by 5 bases, 14 bases remained unmatched. The CDR3 runs 15 residues. Germline V gene sequence: CDR1 MGHDK, CDR2 SYGVNS. The chain's CDR3 is CASTLGDSVSHEQYF. CDR3 nucleotide sequence: TGTGCCAGCACCCTCGGGGACAGCGTCAGTCACGAGCAGTACTTC.

The rearrangement uses TRBV7-8 and TRBJ2-7, with a possible D match to TRBD2 (5 bases). In germline, CDR1 is SGHVS, CDR2 FQNEAQ. The V and J ends lost 5 bases and 5 bases respectively, with 19 bases between them. The CDR3 spans 15 residues. CDR3 sequence: CASSPTGSRTHEQYF. The CDR3 bases are TGTGCCAGCAGCCCTACGGGATCCCGGACGCACGAGCAGTACTTC.

The CDR3 is CAWTPTGSWETQYF. The CDR3 DNA is TGTGCCTGGACTCCAACGGGGTCATGGGAGACCCAGTACTTC. V and J are TRBV30 and TRBJ2-5; D is possibly TRBD2 (5 bases). The germline CDR1 and CDR2 sequences are GTSNPN and SVGIG (reference sequence). CDR3 length equals 14 residues. Trimming took off 4 bases at V and 5 bases at J, with 17 bases between the two ends.